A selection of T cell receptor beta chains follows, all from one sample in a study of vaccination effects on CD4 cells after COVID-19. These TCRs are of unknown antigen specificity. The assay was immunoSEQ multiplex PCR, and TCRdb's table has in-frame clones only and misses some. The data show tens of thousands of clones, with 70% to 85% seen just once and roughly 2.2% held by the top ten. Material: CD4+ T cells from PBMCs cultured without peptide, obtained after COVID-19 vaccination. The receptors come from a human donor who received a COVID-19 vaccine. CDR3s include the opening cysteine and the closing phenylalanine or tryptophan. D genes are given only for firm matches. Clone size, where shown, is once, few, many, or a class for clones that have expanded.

TGCGCCAGCAGCTTGTCGATGACAGGGGGCACTGAAGCTTTCTTT	CASSLSMTGGTEAFF	TRBV5-1	TRBD1	-	TRBJ1-1
TGTGCCAGTAGTATGAGGACGGGCTCTGGAAACACCATATATTTT	CASSMRTGSGNTIYF	TRBV19	-	-	TRBJ1-3
TGTGCCAGCAGTTATGACACCCTGGGGGCCCTCCACTTT	CASSYDTLGALHF	TRBV6-6	-	-	TRBJ1-6
TGTGCCAGCAGCCCTCGCGGCAAAGTTGGCCAGCCCCAGCATTTT	CASSPRGKVGQPQHF	TRBV5-8	-	-	TRBJ1-5
TGCAGCGTTAAAGATAACCAGGGAACTGAAGCTTTCTTT	CSVKDNQGTEAFF	TRBV29-1	-	-	TRBJ1-1
TGTGCCAGCTCACCAAGTCTTGGCCGGACGGTCACTGAAGCTTTCTTT	CASSPSLGRTVTEAFF	TRBV18	-	-	TRBJ1-1
TGTGCCACCAGTGATTCACGAACCTTGAGGCCAGGGAGCTCCTACAATGAGCAGTTCTTC	CATSDSRTLRPGSSYNEQFF	TRBV24-1	-	-	TRBJ2-1
TGTGCCAGCAGATCACCAGGGGGTAACTATGGCTACACCTTC	CASRSPGGNYGYTF	TRBV6-5	TRBD1	-	TRBJ1-2
TGTGCCAGCACCGCCGTCTACGGGACTGGAAACACCATATATTTT	CASTAVYGTGNTIYF	TRBV6-5	-	once	TRBJ1-3
TGTGCCACCAGTGACCCTACAGGGTCTCTAGCAGATACGCAGTATTTT	CATSDPTGSLADTQYF	TRBV24-1	-	-	TRBJ2-3
TGTGCCAGCAGCCCCTCGAGAGAGACCCAGTACTTC	CASSPSRETQYF	TRBV6-2/TRBV6-3	-	once	TRBJ2-5